These 17 T cell receptor beta chains share one sample of origin, sequenced in a study of regulatory T cells. Notes on the study in general: In CD3G-deficient patients, conventional CD4+ T cells were enriched for hydrophobic CDR3 residues at positions 6 and 7.

These TCRs are of unknown antigen specificity. Amplification used 52 TRBV primers and 13 TRBJ primers. The data were produced by immunoSEQ multiplex PCR, yet TCRdb's version contains in-frame clones alone and is incomplete. The sample lists around 29,000 clones, around 90% occurring once. Sequenced material: conventional CD4+ T cells sorted from blood. These receptors were taken from a person between 18 and 35 years old with CD3G deficiency.

CDR3 sequence (DNA): TGTGCCATCTCCCAGGGAAACGGCCGGTACAATGAGCAGTTCTTC. Protein sequence: CAISQGNGRYNEQFF. V is TRBV2 and J is TRBJ2-1; tentatively, D is TRBD1 (5 bases). This CDR3 has 15 residues. Trimming took 10 bases from V and 4 from J, leaving 20 bases between them. Germline assignment: CDR1 SNHLY and CDR2 FYNNEI.

The rearrangement joins TRBV23-1 to TRBJ2-3, with TRBD1 matching 8 bases. TRBV23-1 belongs to the ORF category, with a function that is uncertain. V shed 4 bases and J 6 bases; nucleotides not matched to a gene: 9. This CDR3 comprises 15 residues. The CDR3 DNA follows: TGCGCCAGCAGTCTGGGGGACAGGTTATCGGATACGCAGTATTTT. Translation: CASSLGDRLSDTQYF.

V gene TRBV28 combines with J gene TRBJ2-2; D is perhaps TRBD1 (6 bases). The CDR3 covers 15 residues. CDR1 and CDR2 (germline): MDHEN, SYDVKM. Trimming pared 3 bases from V and 0 bases from J, leaving 8 bases between. CDR3 nucleotides: TGTGCCAGCAGTTTCCACAGGGCGAACACCGGGGAGCTGTTTTTT. It codes for CASSFHRANTGELFF.

The V and J genes are TRBV6-1 and TRBJ2-1; the match to TRBD2 covers 11 bases. Germline CDR1 reads MNHNS; CDR2 reads SASEGT. With V trimmed by 9 bases and J by 4 bases, 5 bases remained unmatched. CDR3 length: 14 amino acids. The CDR3 reads CASTGTSGYNEQFF. The CDR3 DNA reads TGTGCCAGTACCGGGACTAGCGGTTACAATGAGCAGTTCTTC.

This rearrangement joins TRBV5-1 to TRBJ2-1; TRBD2 is a possible D gene (7 bases). CDR3 length: 16 residues. Germline lookup yields CDR1 SGHRS and CDR2 YFSETQ. V gave up 4 bases and J gave up 6 bases, with 20 bases separating them. The CDR3 here is CASSPEGGGRANEQFF. CDR3 bases: TGCGCCAGCAGCCCGGAGGGGGGGGGCCGGGCCAATGAGCAGTTCTTC.

The table lists this clone with a few counts. The chain uses TRBV6-1 and TRBJ1-5; D is ambiguous. The CDR3 has 13 residues. Trimming left V 1 base short and J 2 bases short, with 3 bases between. Germline V CDR1 and CDR2: MNHNS, SASEGT. Here the CDR3 reads CASSEVGNQPQHF. Here the CDR3 DNA reads TGTGCCAGCAGTGAAGTTGGCAATCAGCCCCAGCATTTT.

The sample holds a few counts of this clone. The rearrangement links TRBV6-6 to TRBJ2-1; 11 bases fit TRBD2. Germline trimming cut 4 bases from V and 5 bases from J; bases unmatched to any gene: 7. Germline V gene lookup returns CDR1 MNHNY and CDR2 SVGAGI (reference sequence). This CDR3 is 16 amino acids long. CDR3 loop: CASSSNRLAGNNEQFF. In DNA, the CDR3 is TGTGCCAGCAGTTCGAATCGACTAGCGGGAAACAATGAGCAGTTCTTC.

The chain recombines TRBV28 with TRBJ2-1; D perhaps matches TRBD2 (6 bases). V was cut by 1 base and J by 5 bases, with 18 bases left in between. The CDR3 has 17 amino acids. Germline assignment: CDR1 MDHEN and CDR2 SYDVKM. The CDR3 is CASSLYQLGGANNEQFF. CDR3 DNA sequence: TGTGCCAGCAGTTTATATCAGTTGGGGGGAGCGAACAATGAGCAGTTCTTC.

This clone has only one observation. The J gene is TRBJ2-3, the V gene TRBV4-1, with 12 bases identical to TRBD2. The CDR3 contains 15 residues. V lost 0 bases to trimming and J lost 7 bases; unmatched junction nucleotides: 2. Germline V lookup: CDR1 MGHRA, CDR2 YSYEKL. CDR3 coding DNA: TGCGCCAGCAGCCAAGAACTAGCGGGAGGAAATACGCAGTATTTT. This translates into CASSQELAGGNTQYF.

The rearrangement links TRBV5-1 to TRBJ2-7; a possible D gene is TRBD1 (6 bases). The germline gives CDR1 SGHRS, CDR2 YFSETQ. Trimming shortened V by 1 base and J by 2 bases, and 10 bases separated the two germline ends. CDR3 length: 14 residues. The CDR3 reads CASSLTGSPYEQYF. The CDR3 coding sequence is TGCGCCAGCAGCTTGACAGGGTCTCCCTACGAGCAGTACTTC. The full variable domain, its missing parts supplied by reference TRBV5-1 and TRBJ2-7, is KAGVTQTPRYLIKTRGQQVTLSCSPISGHRSVSWYQQTPGQGLQFLFEYFSETQRNKGNFPGRFSGRQFSNSRSEMNVSTLELGDSALYLCASSLTGSPYEQYFGPGTRLTVT.

The chain carries TRBV10-3 and TRBJ1-2, with D tentatively TRBD1 (5 bases). This CDR3 is 13 amino acids long. Trimming stripped 6 bases from V and 4 bases from J, with 12 bases between. From germline, CDR1 is ENHRY and CDR2 SYGVKD. The CDR3 DNA sequence: TGTGCCATCAGGCCGGACAATTCCTATGGCTACACCTTC. Translation gives CAIRPDNSYGYTF.

The CDR3 nucleotides are TGTGCCAGTAGTATGCAAGCGGGAGGCTCCTACAATGAGCAGTTCTTC. It is translated as CASSMQAGGSYNEQFF. The rearrangement links TRBV19 to TRBJ2-1, with 9 bases matching TRBD2. This CDR3 is built from 16 residues. V trimming: 3 bases; J trimming: 0 bases; junction bases outside the gene matches: 3. In germline, CDR1 is LNHDA, CDR2 SQIVND (reference sequence).

J is TRBJ1-2 and V is TRBV7-2; no firm D call. Germline V gene data show CDR1 as SGHTA and CDR2 as FQGNSA. V was shortened by 1 base and J by 7 bases, with 16 bases between the two germline ends. The CDR3 extends over 15 amino acids. CDR3 DNA sequence: TGTGCCAGCAGCTTAGACGGCGGAGGGTGGGGTGGCTACACCTTC. Protein sequence: CASSLDGGGWGGYTF.

J is TRBJ1-2 and V is TRBV6-1, with 8 bases identical to TRBD1. The CDR3 loop spans 11 amino acids. With V trimmed by 10 bases and J by 7 bases, 5 bases remained unmatched. CDR1 MNHNS and CDR2 SASEGT come from the germline V gene. The CDR3 is CAIGQGFGYTF. The CDR3 DNA sequence: TGTGCCATCGGACAGGGCTTTGGCTACACCTTC.

The rearrangement joins TRBV14 to TRBJ2-6; D is unresolved. Per the germline V gene, CDR1 is SGHDN and CDR2 is FVKESK. The CDR3 is made up of 14 amino acids. The germline V and J ends were trimmed by 1 base and 2 bases, with 3 bases remaining between them. CDR3 in DNA: TGTGCCAGCAGCCAAGGCCCTGGGGCCAACGTCCTGACTTTC. Translation gives CASSQGPGANVLTF.

V is TRBV12-5 and J is TRBJ1-2; tentatively, D is TRBD1 (5 bases). Germline CDR1 LGHNT, CDR2 FRNRAP. The length of the CDR3 is 14 residues. Deletions cut 5 bases from V and 8 bases from J, with 18 bases between. CDR3 protein: CASGPLTVLGGYTF. The CDR3 DNA is TGTGCTAGTGGTCCACTGACAGTCCTGGGGGGCTACACCTTC. Using reference TRBV12-5 and TRBJ1-2 for the parts outside the CDR3, the full variable domain is DARVTQTPRHKVTEMGQEVTMRCQPILGHNTVFWYRQTMMQGLELLAYFRNRAPLDDSGMPKDRFSAEMPDATLATLKIQPSEPRDSAVYFCASGPLTVLGGYTFGSGTRLTVV.

V usage is TRBV6-5 and J usage is TRBJ1-5; possible D gene TRBD1, 6 bases. The CDR3 is 14 amino acids. Germline values: CDR1 MNHEY, CDR2 SVGAGI. V was shortened by 5 bases and J by 6 bases, with 14 bases between the two germline ends. The CDR3 bases are TGTGCCAGCAGTCCGGGGGCAGGGCCTCAGCCCCAGCATTTT. This encodes CASSPGAGPQPQHF.